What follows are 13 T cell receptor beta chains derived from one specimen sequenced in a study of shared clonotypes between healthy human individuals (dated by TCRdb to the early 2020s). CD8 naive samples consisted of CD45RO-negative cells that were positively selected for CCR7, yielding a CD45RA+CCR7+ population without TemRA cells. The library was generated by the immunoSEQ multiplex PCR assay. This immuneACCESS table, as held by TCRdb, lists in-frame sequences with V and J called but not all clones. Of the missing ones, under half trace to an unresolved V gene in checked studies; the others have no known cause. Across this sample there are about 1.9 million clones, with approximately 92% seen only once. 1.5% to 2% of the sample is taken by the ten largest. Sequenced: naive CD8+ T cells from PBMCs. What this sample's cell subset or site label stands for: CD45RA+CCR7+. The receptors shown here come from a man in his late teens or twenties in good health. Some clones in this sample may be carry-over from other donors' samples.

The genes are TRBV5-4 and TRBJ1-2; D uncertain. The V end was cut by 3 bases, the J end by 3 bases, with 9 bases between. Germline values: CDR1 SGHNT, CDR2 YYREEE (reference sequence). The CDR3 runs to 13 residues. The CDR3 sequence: CASSSLGYYGYTF. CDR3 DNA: TGTGCCAGCAGCTCTTTGGGGTACTATGGCTACACCTTC.

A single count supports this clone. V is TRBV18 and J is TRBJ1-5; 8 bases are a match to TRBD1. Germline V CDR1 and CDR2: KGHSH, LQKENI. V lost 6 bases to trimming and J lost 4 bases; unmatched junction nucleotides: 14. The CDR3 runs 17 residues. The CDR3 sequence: CASSPQGAVPYNQPQHF. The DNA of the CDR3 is TGTGCCAGCTCGCCCCAGGGGGCTGTCCCCTATAATCAGCCCCAGCATTTT.

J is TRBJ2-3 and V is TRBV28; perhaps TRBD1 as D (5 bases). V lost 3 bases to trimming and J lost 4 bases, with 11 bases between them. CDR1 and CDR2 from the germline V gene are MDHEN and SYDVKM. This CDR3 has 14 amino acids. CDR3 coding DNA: TGTGCCAGCAGTTTCCTACAGGCATCAGATACGCAGTATTTT. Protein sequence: CASSFLQASDTQYF.

The CDR3 nucleotides are TGTGCCAGCAGCTATTTGGACAGCATGAACACTGAAGCTTTCTTT. Translated: CASSYLDSMNTEAFF. The chain recombines TRBV28 with TRBJ1-1; tentatively, D is TRBD1 (6 bases). The germline V gene has CDR1 MDHEN and CDR2 SYDVKM. The V end lost 6 bases, the J end lost 0 bases, and 14 bases lay between the germline ends. The CDR3 sequence is 15 residues long.

The CDR3 region is CASSQIGGYEQYF. CDR3 in DNA: TGCGCCAGCAGCCAAATCGGAGGCTACGAGCAGTACTTC. V usage is TRBV4-1 and J usage is TRBJ2-7; tentative D call: TRBD2 (5 bases). The CDR3 covers 13 residues. From germline, CDR1 is MGHRA and CDR2 YSYEKL. V lost 2 bases and J lost 3, with 8 bases in between.

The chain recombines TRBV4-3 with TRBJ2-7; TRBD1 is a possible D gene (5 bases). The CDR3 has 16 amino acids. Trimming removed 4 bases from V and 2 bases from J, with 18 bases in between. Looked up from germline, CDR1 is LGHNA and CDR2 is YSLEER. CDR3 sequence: CASSPAHDSLPYEQYF. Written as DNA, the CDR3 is TGCGCCAGCAGCCCCGCCCACGACAGCCTTCCCTACGAGCAGTACTTC.

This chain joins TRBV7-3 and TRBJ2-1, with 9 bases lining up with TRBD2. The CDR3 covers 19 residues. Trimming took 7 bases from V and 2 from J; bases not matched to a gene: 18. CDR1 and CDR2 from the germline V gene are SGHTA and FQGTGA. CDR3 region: CASTPSGRLNPFTYNEQFF. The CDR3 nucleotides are TGTGCCAGCACCCCCAGCGGGAGGTTAAACCCGTTTACCTACAATGAGCAGTTCTTC.

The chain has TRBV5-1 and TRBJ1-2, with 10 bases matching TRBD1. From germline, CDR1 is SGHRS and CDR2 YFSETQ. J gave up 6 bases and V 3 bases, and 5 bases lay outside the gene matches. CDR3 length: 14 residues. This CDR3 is CASSSMGQGNGYTF. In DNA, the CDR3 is TGCGCCAGCAGCTCGATGGGACAGGGGAATGGCTACACCTTC.

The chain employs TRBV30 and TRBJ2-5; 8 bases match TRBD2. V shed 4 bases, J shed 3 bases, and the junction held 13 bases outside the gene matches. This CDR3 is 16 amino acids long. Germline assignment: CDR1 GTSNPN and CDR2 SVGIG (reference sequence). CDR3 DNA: TGTGCCTGGAACCACTTTCGGGGGGGGAGGGAAGAGACCCAGTACTTC. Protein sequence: CAWNHFRGGREETQYF. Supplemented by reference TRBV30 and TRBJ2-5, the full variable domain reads SQTIHQWPATLVQPVGSPLSLECTVEGTSNPNLYWYRQAAGRGLQLLFYSVGIGQISSEVPQNLSASRPQDRQFILSSKKLLLSDSGFYLCAWNHFRGGREETQYFGPGTRLLVL.

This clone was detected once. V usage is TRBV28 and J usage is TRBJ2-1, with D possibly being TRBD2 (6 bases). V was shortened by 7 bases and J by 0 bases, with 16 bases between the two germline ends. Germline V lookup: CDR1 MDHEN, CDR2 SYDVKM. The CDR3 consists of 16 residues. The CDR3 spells CASMGRDPSSYNEQFF. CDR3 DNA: TGTGCCAGCATGGGGCGGGACCCCAGCTCCTACAATGAGCAGTTCTTC.

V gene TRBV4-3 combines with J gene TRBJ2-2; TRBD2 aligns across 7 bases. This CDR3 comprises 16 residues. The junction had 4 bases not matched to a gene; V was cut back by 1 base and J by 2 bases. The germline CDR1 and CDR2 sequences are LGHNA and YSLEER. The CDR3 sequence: CASSQGTRINTGELFF. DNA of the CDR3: TGCGCCAGCAGCCAAGGGACTAGGATAAACACCGGGGAGCTGTTTTTT.

The CDR3 DNA sequence: TGTGCCAGCAGCCCACCCGGCCTAGCGGGAGGGCCGGGGGACATTCAGTACTTC. Protein product: CASSPPGLAGGPGDIQYF. V gene TRBV9 combines with J gene TRBJ2-4; the match to TRBD2 covers 12 bases. Germline V lookup: CDR1 SGDLS, CDR2 YYNGEE. The CDR3 loop spans 18 amino acids. The trim removed 4 bases at V and 8 bases at J, leaving 16 bases unmatched.

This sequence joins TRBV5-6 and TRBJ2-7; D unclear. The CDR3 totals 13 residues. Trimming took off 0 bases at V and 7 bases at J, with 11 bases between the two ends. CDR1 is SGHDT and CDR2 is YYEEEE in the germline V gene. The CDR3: CASSLVSIWEQYF. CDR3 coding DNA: TGTGCCAGCAGCTTGGTCTCCATTTGGGAGCAGTACTTC. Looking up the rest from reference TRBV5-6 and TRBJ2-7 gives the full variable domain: DAGVTQSPTHLIKTRGQQVTLRCSPKSGHDTVSWYQQALGQGPQFIFQYYEEEERQRGNFPDRFSGHQFPNYSSELNVNALLLGDSALYLCASSLVSIWEQYFGPGTRLTVT.